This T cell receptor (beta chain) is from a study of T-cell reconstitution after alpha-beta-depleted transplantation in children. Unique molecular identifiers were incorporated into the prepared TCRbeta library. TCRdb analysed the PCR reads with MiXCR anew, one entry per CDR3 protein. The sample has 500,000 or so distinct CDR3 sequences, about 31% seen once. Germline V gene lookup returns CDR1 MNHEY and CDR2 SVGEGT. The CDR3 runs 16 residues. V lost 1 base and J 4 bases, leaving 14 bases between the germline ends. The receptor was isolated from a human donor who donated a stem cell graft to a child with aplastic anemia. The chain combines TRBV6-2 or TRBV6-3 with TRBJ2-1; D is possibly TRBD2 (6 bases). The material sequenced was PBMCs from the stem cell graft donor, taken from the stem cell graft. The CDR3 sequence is CASSYFRTTLYNEQFF. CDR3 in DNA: TGTGCCAGCAGTTACTTTCGGACTACGCTTTACAATGAGCAGTTCTTC.